This T cell receptor beta chain was captured by sequencing in a study of blood T cell repertoires in COVID-19. The overall study: Whether acute or convalescent, the COVID-19 samples came from the United States, Italy and Spain. The cDNA or gDNA used as material had been derived from T cells, B-cell-depleted T cells, or PBMCs.

Original processing notes: Using reference gene primer amplification, nucleated cell counts were estimated. TCRdb's copy holds only in-frame clones and misses some; the assay was immunoSEQ multiplex PCR. V and J calls and clone size follow that table, whereas D and trimming were derived from the DNA. The sample lists 200,000 to 300,000 clones; approximately 80% were seen once. CDR1 and CDR2 (germline): MGHDK, SYGVNS. After removal of 5 bases from V and 5 bases from J, the junction contained 10 bases not matched to a gene. The CDR3 totals 15 residues. This receptor was identified in a man aged 55-75 years with acute or convalescent COVID-19. V and J are TRBV25-1 and TRBJ2-5; 8 positions agree with TRBD2. Source material: peripheral blood. For the CDR3, the DNA is TGTGCCAGCAGTTACGGAGGTAGCGGGAAGGAGACCCAGTACTTC. Its protein is CASSYGGSGKETQYF.